Listed below are T cell receptor beta chains from one sample, sequenced in a study of T cells expressing NK-cell markers. TCRdb derives one entry per CDR3 protein from the 5' RACE reads, leaving out DNA. This table holds 550,000 to 600,000 distinct CDR3 sequences. Material for sequencing was blood T cells: a sorted CD56 or NKG2C T cell subset, CD4+ or CD8+ T cells, or bulk PBMC T cells (not recorded which). Source of these receptors: a man aged 18 to 30 in good health. Each CDR3 is given with its conserved first and last residue.

TRBJ2-3	TRBV5-8	15	CASSLELVNVGRQYF
TRBJ1-1	TRBV30	13	CAWSPLTGTEAFF
TRBJ1-4	TRBV5-1	17	CASSSMETGGRGEKLFF
TRBJ2-5	TRBV6-1	16	CASSSRGHPTQETQYF
TRBJ2-5	TRBV29-1	13	CSVSPRLQETQYF
TRBJ2-2	TRBV6-4	19	CASRVKGEGRIANTGELFF
TRBJ2-3	TRBV6-1	15	CASRTWERGTDTQYF
TRBJ1-4	TRBV4-2	14	CASSQSDSNEKLFF
TRBJ2-3	TRBV5-1	14	CASSSRLPGDTQYF
TRBJ2-1	TRBV15	16	CATSRGLASRQYEQFF
TRBJ2-3	TRBV20-1	14	CSASFAGESDTQYF
TRBJ2-5	TRBV11-2	16	CASSLGLAGLKETQYF
TRBJ2-2	TRBV7-2	20	CASSLAKMQGTGVGTGELFF
TRBJ1-5	TRBV4-1	18	CASSQDGDPGWAFQPQHF
TRBJ2-2	TRBV20-1	16	CSARDAQGQGPGELFF
TRBJ2-6	TRBV12-3/TRBV12-4	16	CASSLGLPRGANVLTF
TRBJ1-6	TRBV20-1	17	CSAREQALGSYNSPLHF
TRBJ1-3	TRBV12-3/TRBV12-4	18	CASSSPILDRSLGNTIYF
TRBJ2-3	TRBV6-2/TRBV6-3	16	CASSLGLAGESDTQYF
TRBJ2-1	TRBV29-1	19	CSVEKGGGGWMSSYNEQFF
TRBJ1-2	TRBV7-9	12	CASSSSVPGYTF
TRBJ1-5	TRBV19	14	CASRNEGLYQPQHF
TRBJ2-1	TRBV30	15	CAWSVGSRRFNEQFF
TRBJ2-3	TRBV7-2	16	CASSLSSGIGRDTQYF
TRBJ1-1	TRBV5-5	15	CASSPGGQRDTEAFF
TRBJ1-5	TRBV20-1	14	CSAKRTGWDQPQHF
TRBJ2-1	TRBV24-1	16	CATQTTSGRTYNEQFF
TRBJ2-1	TRBV12-5	15	CASGQTSGSMNEQFF
TRBJ2-3	TRBV2	13	CARAQENTDTQYF
TRBJ2-1	TRBV24-1	17	CATSDLTGGDTYNEQFF
TRBJ2-7	TRBV18	14	CASSPPNTGNEQYF
TRBJ2-2	TRBV4-2	14	CASSQGGSFGELFF
TRBJ1-6	TRBV4-3	12	CASRGGSSPLHF
TRBJ2-1	TRBV28	21	CASSFSRGLAGLPGSYNEQFF
TRBJ2-3	TRBV20-1	18	CSARASSGDPVGTDTQYF
TRBJ2-6	TRBV28	15	CASTTRGSGANVLTF
TRBJ2-3	TRBV2	12	CASTAIGDTQYF
TRBJ2-4	TRBV18	14	CASSPAKAKNIQYF
TRBJ2-1	TRBV28	15	CASTSGLAPYNEQFF
TRBJ2-7	TRBV7-9	18	CASSLHVTSGYKVYEQYF
TRBJ2-2	TRBV11-2	16	CASSPPGGPYTGELFF
TRBJ2-5	TRBV7-9	17	CASSLASGRTIQETQYF
TRBJ2-1	TRBV27	14	CASSLGLRDNEQFF
TRBJ2-7	TRBV7-3	15	CASSVGGPRGYEQYF
TRBJ2-2	TRBV6-5	13	CASSYPKSGELFF
TRBJ1-6	TRBV7-2	14	CASSSDRANSPLHF